What follows are 4 T cell receptor beta chains derived from one specimen sequenced in a study of cytomegalovirus exposure and HLA in healthy donors. Use of 60 Vbeta and 13 Jbeta primers characterized the PCR. Libraries were prepared by immunoSEQ multiplex PCR; TCRdb keeps only in-frame clonotypes and omits some of them. The sample holds about 200,000 clones, approximately 80% seen once. Sequencing was performed on PBMCs. These receptor sequences come from a man under 40 in good health and CMV-seronegative.

The chain couples TRBV7-2 to TRBJ2-3, with TRBD1 matching over 8 bases. V shed 3 bases, J shed 5 bases, and the junction held 4 bases outside the gene matches. The germline gives CDR1 SGHTA, CDR2 FQGNSA. The CDR3 runs 14 residues. The CDR3 sequence: CASSLDRVEDTQYF. The CDR3 DNA is TGTGCCAGCAGCTTGGACAGGGTGGAAGATACGCAGTATTTT. The complete variable domain, with remaining parts taken from reference TRBV7-2 and TRBJ2-3, reads GAGVSQSPSNKVTEKGKDVELRCDPISGHTALYWYRQSLGQGLEFLIYFQGNSAPDKSGLPSDRFSAERTGGSVSTLTIQRTQQEDSAVYLCASSLDRVEDTQYFGPGTRLTVL.

The chain recombines TRBV28 with TRBJ1-4; 11 bases match TRBD1. The V segment lost 3 bases and the J segment 8 bases; nucleotides outside the gene matches: 11. Germline V gene lookup returns CDR1 MDHEN and CDR2 SYDVKM. The CDR3 is made up of 17 amino acids. For the CDR3, the DNA is TGTGCCAGCAGTTTCTTGGGACAGGGGGGAGTTGGCGAAAAACTGTTTTTT. Protein: CASSFLGQGGVGEKLFF.

About this clone: Additional DNA sequences in this sample encode the identical CDR3. V usage is TRBV5-1 and J usage is TRBJ2-3; D is perhaps TRBD1 (6 bases). This CDR3 has 13 residues. V lost 5 bases to trimming and J lost 6 bases, with 13 bases between them. Looked up from germline, CDR1 is SGHRS and CDR2 is YFSETQ. The CDR3 DNA follows: TGCGCCAGCAGGAGGCAGGGGCTCGATACGCAGTATTTT. Translating gives CASRRQGLDTQYF.

This chain uses TRBV7-2 with TRBJ2-1; 11 bases are a match to TRBD2. Losses at the gene ends were 2 bases for V and 4 bases for J; bases not matched to a gene: 10. This CDR3 comprises 18 residues. Germline CDR1 is SGHTA and CDR2 is FQGNSA. CDR3 amino acids: CASSLRASSGGTYNEQFF. The CDR3 nucleotides read TGTGCCAGCAGCTTAAGAGCATCTAGCGGGGGGACTTACAATGAGCAGTTCTTC.